The T cell receptor beta chain described here comes from a study of T cell changes during pregnancy in multiple sclerosis. TCRdb's copy holds only in-frame clones and misses some; the assay was immunoSEQ multiplex PCR. The sample yields 45,000 to 60,000 clones, about nine tenths seen once. The clonotype originates from a female donor in good health, enrolled as a control in a pregnancy study. Specimen: CD4+ T cells from peripheral blood mononuclear cells, collected after pregnancy.

CDR3 sequence reads: CASSFISANSPLHF. In nucleotides, the CDR3 is TGTGCCAGCAGCTTTATTAGTGCTAATTCACCCCTCCACTTT. The V call is TRBV11-2, the J call TRBJ1-6; unclear D gene. V lost 3 bases, J lost 6 bases, and 9 bases lay in between. Per the germline V gene, CDR1 is SGHAT and CDR2 is FQNNGV. The CDR3 sequence is 14 residues long.